This TCR beta chain was sequenced in a study of cytomegalovirus exposure and HLA in healthy donors. Findings of the study overall: The study recorded some 160 TCR beta chains that were cytomegalovirus-associated.

This clone was detected only once. Its antigen remains unidentified. The PCR had 60 Vbeta and 13 Jbeta primers. The table came from immunoSEQ multiplex PCR; TCRdb's copy has only in-frame clones and leaves some out. This table holds roughly 92,000 clones, 70% to 80% found once. V was pared by 6 bases and J by 6 bases, with 2 bases of the junction left unmatched. There are 13 residues in the CDR3. CDR1 is SEHNR and CDR2 is FQNEAQ in the germline V gene (reference sequence). Sequencing was performed on PBMCs. The chain combines TRBV7-9 with TRBJ2-1; TRBD2 matches 10 bases. This TCR came from a woman aged 45 to 65 in good health and CMV-seropositive. CDR3 loop: CASRGLATNEQFF. In DNA, the CDR3 is TGTGCCAGCAGGGGACTAGCGACCAATGAGCAGTTCTTC.